These T cell receptor beta chains were read from a single sample in a study of Ad26.COV2.S vaccination and SARS-CoV-2 variants. Assay used: immunoSEQ multiplex PCR; TCRdb lists only in-frame clones, some missing. The sample lists over 450,000 clones, 80% to 90% occurring once. The sequences come from peripheral blood, collected in a trial of Ad26.COV2.S vaccine versus placebo. Receptors originate from a person aged 18-60 years who received the Ad26.COV2.S COVID-19 vaccine or a placebo. The CDR3 runs from the conserved cysteine through the conserved F or W. A D gene is named only where the DNA matches it firmly. Not every row has a clone size; where given, it reads once, few, many or a size class.

clone_size d_call j_call v_call cdr3_nt cdr3_aa
few TRBD1 TRBJ1-1 TRBV7-6 TGTGCCAGCAGCTTAGGTCCTTACCCCCAGCAGGGGGACACTGAAGCTTTCTTT CASSLGPYPQQGDTEAFF
. . TRBJ2-2 TRBV29-1 TGCAGCGTAGCTGGCCTCATGTCCACTGGGGAGCTGTTTTTT CSVAGLMSTGELFF
. . TRBJ2-5 TRBV29-1 TGCAGCGCCGGTGGGGTTACAGAGACCCAGTACTTC CSAGGVTETQYF
. . TRBJ2-7 TRBV6-5 TGTGCCACCTCATCAGGGAGCCTTAACTCCTACGAGCAGTACTTC CATSSGSLNSYEQYF
. TRBD2 TRBJ2-5 TRBV6-1 TGTGCCAGCAGTGAAGGTCTAGCGGGGTATGGTGCGACCCAGTACTTC CASSEGLAGYGATQYF
. . TRBJ2-3 TRBV5-1 TGCGCCAGCAGCCCCACTTTCATAGATACGCAGTATTTT CASSPTFIDTQYF
. . TRBJ1-2 TRBV3-1/TRBV3-2 TGTGCCAGCAGTCTAAGCTCCGGGCCCGGCGGGGGCTACACCTTC CASSLSSGPGGGYTF
. TRBD2 TRBJ2-5 TRBV6-5 TGTGCCAGCAGTTACGGTAGCGGGATTCGGCAAGAGACCCAGTACTTC CASSYGSGIRQETQYF
. TRBD1 TRBJ1-2 TRBV9 TGTGCCAGCAGCGTAGAGCTTACCGGGACAGGACGGGGCTATGGCTACACCTTC CASSVELTGTGRGYGYTF
. TRBD1 TRBJ1-2 TRBV27 TGTGCCAGCAGTCCACGGACAGGAGACTTGGGCTACACCTTC CASSPRTGDLGYTF
few TRBD1 TRBJ1-5 TRBV7-9 TGTGCCAGTGGACAGGGGGCTGGCAATCAGCCCCAGCATTTT CASGQGAGNQPQHF
. . TRBJ2-7 TRBV6-6 TGTGCCAGCAGAGGGAGCTCCTACGAGCAGTACTTC CASRGSSYEQYF
. TRBD1 TRBJ2-7 TRBV28 TGTGCCAGCACGCCAGCCGGGACAGGGGGAAGGGAGCAGTACTTC CASTPAGTGGREQYF
. . TRBJ2-3 TRBV6-5 TGTGCCACCCACCGGCAGAGTAGCACAGATACGCAGTATTTT CATHRQSSTDTQYF
. . TRBJ1-2 TRBV7-8 TGTGCCAGCAGCTTAGTAGGTGTTGGGCAGTCCTATGGCTACACCTTC CASSLVGVGQSYGYTF
. . TRBJ1-4 TRBV6-2/TRBV6-3 TGTGCCAGCAGTTACTCGAACAACGCCATTTATGAAAAACTGTTTTTT CASSYSNNAIYEKLFF
. TRBD2 TRBJ2-3 TRBV29-1 TGCAGCGTTGAGAAACTAGCGGGTTTCACAGATACGCAGTATTTT CSVEKLAGFTDTQYF
once . TRBJ1-3 TRBV6-6 TGTGCCAGCAGTTACTCGACCAGGGCTGGAAACACCATATATTTT CASSYSTRAGNTIYF
. TRBD1 TRBJ1-2 TRBV24-1 TGTGCCACCAGTGACTCTCCGGGACAGGGGGCATATGGCTACACCTTC CATSDSPGQGAYGYTF
once TRBD1 TRBJ2-7 TRBV27 TGTGCCACCCAAAGGTACGGGACAGGGAGCTCCTACGAGCAGTACTTC CATQRYGTGSSYEQYF
. . TRBJ1-2 TRBV19 TGTGCCGTTAGAGGGACCGATAGCTATGGCTACACCTTC CAVRGTDSYGYTF
. TRBD1 TRBJ2-7 TRBV7-9 TGTGCCAGCAGCTCAGAACAGGGGTCGTACTACGAGCAGTACTTC CASSSEQGSYYEQYF
. . TRBJ2-1 TRBV11-3 TGTGCCAGCAGCTTAGCAGGAGTGGATCCCTACAATGAGCAGTTCTTC CASSLAGVDPYNEQFF
. TRBD2 TRBJ2-3 TRBV7-9 TGTGCCAGCAGCCTACTAGCGGGGGGGACAGATACGCAGTATTTT CASSLLAGGTDTQYF
. . TRBJ2-3 TRBV6-2/TRBV6-3 TGTGCCAGCAGTTACGGGTCCACTATATTCGTCGGGGATACGCAGTATTTT CASSYGSTIFVGDTQYF
. . TRBJ2-3 TRBV5-1 TGCGCCAGCAGCCACTCAGGGGTGGGAAGTGGAGATACGCAGTATTTT CASSHSGVGSGDTQYF
. TRBD2 TRBJ2-1 TRBV7-2 TGTGCCAGCAGCCCCCGACTAGCGGGGACTGAGCAGTTCTTC CASSPRLAGTEQFF
. . TRBJ2-1 TRBV28 TGTGCCAGCAGTCCTCGGGACAATGAGCAGTTCTTC CASSPRDNEQFF
. . TRBJ1-6 TRBV3-1/TRBV3-2 TGTGCCAGCAGCCGCTCAGACGGATTTTCACCCCTCCACTTT CASSRSDGFSPLHF
. TRBD1 TRBJ2-5 TRBV27 TGTGTCTCCGGGACAGAACTAGGGGAGACCCAGTACTTC CVSGTELGETQYF
. . TRBJ2-1 TRBV10-2 TGCGCCAGCAGTGAGCCCCGGTTTGCGGGGATCTACAATGAGCAGTTCTTC CASSEPRFAGIYNEQFF
. . TRBJ1-1 TRBV12-3/TRBV12-4 TGTGCCAGCACCCAGCGGGGGAGGACTGAAGCTTTCTTT CASTQRGRTEAFF
. . TRBJ1-1 TRBV20-1 TGCAGTGCTAGTCCAAAACCACGAACTTTATTCACTGAAGCTTTCTTT CSASPKPRTLFTEAFF
. TRBD2 TRBJ2-2 TRBV9 TGTGCCAGCAGCGGACTAGCGGAAAGGACCGGGGAGCTGTTTTTT CASSGLAERTGELFF
. TRBD2 TRBJ2-1 TRBV6-2/TRBV6-3 TGTGCCAGCAGTTACTCCTCTAGCGGATTCTACAATGAGCAGTTCTTC CASSYSSSGFYNEQFF
. . TRBJ1-5 TRBV5-1 TGCGCCAGCAGCTTGTCTGGACACGTCAATCAGCCCCAGCATTTT CASSLSGHVNQPQHF
. TRBD1 TRBJ2-2 TRBV5-1 TGCGCCAGCAGCCAAGGGACAGGGCCCACCGGGGAGCTGTTTTTT CASSQGTGPTGELFF
. . TRBJ2-1 TRBV6-5 TGTGCCAGCAGTTACTCGGGCAGGGCCGTCGAGGAGTTCTTC CASSYSGRAVEEFF